The present TCR beta chain was sequenced within a study of shared clonotypes between healthy human individuals. A CD45RA+ naive subset and a CD45RA-negative memory subset were split from CD4+ cells. This CDR3 is 15 amino acids long. Trimming removed 1 base from V and 4 bases from J; junction bases left unmatched: 7. CDR1 and CDR2 from the germline V gene are SGHKS and YYEKEE (reference sequence). Profiling relied on immunoSEQ multiplex PCR, and the TCRdb table lists in-frame clones only, not all of them. Of approximately 350,000 clones in the sample, 74% were seen once. The chain recombines TRBV5-5 with TRBJ2-7; 8 nucleotides line up with TRBD2. Material for sequencing was memory CD4+ T cells sorted from blood. Subset defined: CD45RA-negative fraction. The receptor was isolated from a man in his thirties or forties in good health. The CDR3: CASSLPSAGAYEQYF. The CDR3 DNA reads TGTGCCAGCAGCTTGCCTTCAGCGGGAGCGTACGAGCAGTACTTC.